The clone carrying this T cell receptor (beta chain) came up a few times. The sample is drawn from a study of cytomegalovirus exposure and HLA in healthy donors. 13 Jbeta primers and 60 Vbeta primers were used for the PCR. Here immunoSEQ multiplex PCR was the method, and the copy in TCRdb shows in-frame clones only, minus some. The sample includes some 120,000 clones, roughly three quarters of them seen just once. The germline CDR1 and CDR2 sequences are SGHVS and FNYEAQ. The ends lost 2 bases at V and 5 bases at J; junction bases unmatched: 13. CDR3 length: 17 amino acids. This rearrangement joins TRBV7-6 to TRBJ2-5, with 8 positions matching TRBD2. Sequencing was carried out using PBMCs. This receptor was obtained from a man in his thirties or forties in good health and CMV-seropositive. This CDR3 is CASSLRVGTSRSETQYF. The CDR3 nucleotides read TGTGCCAGCAGCTTAAGAGTCGGGACTAGTCGGAGTGAGACCCAGTACTTC. The full variable domain, completed using reference TRBV7-6 and TRBJ2-5, is GAGVSQSPRYKVTKRGQDVALRCDPISGHVSLYWYRQALGQGPEFLTYFNYEAQQDKSGLPNDRFSAERPEGSISTLTIQRTEQRDSAMYRCASSLRVGTSRSETQYFGPGTRLLVL.